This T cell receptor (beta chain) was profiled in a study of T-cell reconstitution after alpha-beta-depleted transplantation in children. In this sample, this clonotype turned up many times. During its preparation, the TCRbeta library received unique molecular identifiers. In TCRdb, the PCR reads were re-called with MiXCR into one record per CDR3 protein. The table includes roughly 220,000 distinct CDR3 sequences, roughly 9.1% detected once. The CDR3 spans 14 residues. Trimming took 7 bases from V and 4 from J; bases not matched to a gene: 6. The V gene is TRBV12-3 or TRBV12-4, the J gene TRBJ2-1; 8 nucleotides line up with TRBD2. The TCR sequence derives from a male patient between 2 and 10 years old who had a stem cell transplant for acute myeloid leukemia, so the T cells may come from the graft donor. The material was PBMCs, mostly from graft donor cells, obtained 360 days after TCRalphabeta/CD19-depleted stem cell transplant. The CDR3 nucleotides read TGTGCCAGCACCTGGGCGGGGGGATACAATGAGCAGTTCTTC. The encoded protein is CASTWAGGYNEQFF.